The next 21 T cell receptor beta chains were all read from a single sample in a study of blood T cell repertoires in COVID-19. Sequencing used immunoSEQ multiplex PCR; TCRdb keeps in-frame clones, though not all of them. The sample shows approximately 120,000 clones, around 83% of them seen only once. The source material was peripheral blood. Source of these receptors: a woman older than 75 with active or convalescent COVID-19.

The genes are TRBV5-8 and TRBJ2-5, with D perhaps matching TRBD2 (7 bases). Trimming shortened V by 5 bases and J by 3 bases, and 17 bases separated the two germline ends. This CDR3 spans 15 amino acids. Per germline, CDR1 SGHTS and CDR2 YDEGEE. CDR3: CASSSGGGGEETQYF. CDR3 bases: TGTGCCAGCAGTTCGGGGGGCGGGGGAGAAGAGACCCAGTACTTC.

CDR3 nucleotide sequence: TGTGCCAGCAGTTTAGGTCCGGGACAGGGAATAATGAACACTGAAGCTTTCTTT. This translates into CASSLGPGQGIMNTEAFF. The chain is built from TRBV28 and TRBJ1-1; 9 nucleotides match TRBD1. This CDR3 region has 18 residues. With 2 bases clipped from V and 0 bases from J, the junction kept 10 bases outside the gene matches. From germline, CDR1 is MDHEN and CDR2 SYDVKM.

The DNA of the CDR3 is TGTGCCAGCAGTACCCCAATCACAGGGGGAACCTACGAGCAGTACTTC. It codes for CASSTPITGGTYEQYF. V gene TRBV28 combines with J gene TRBJ2-7; TRBD1 matches at 8 bases. From germline, CDR1 is MDHEN and CDR2 SYDVKM. V shed 5 bases and J 2 bases; nucleotides not matched to a gene: 11. CDR3 length equals 16 residues.

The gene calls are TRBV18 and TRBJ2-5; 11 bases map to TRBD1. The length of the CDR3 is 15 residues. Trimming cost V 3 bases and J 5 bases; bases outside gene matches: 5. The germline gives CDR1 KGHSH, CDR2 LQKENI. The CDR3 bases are TGTGCCAGCTCACCGATGGACAGGGGGCGTGAGACCCAGTACTTC. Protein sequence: CASSPMDRGRETQYF.

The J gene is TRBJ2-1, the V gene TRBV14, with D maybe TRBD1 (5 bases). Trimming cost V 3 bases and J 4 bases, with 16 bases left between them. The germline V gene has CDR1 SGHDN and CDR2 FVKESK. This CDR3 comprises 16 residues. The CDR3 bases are TGTGCCAGCAGCCATCAGGGTAGTAAACGGTACAATGAGCAGTTCTTC. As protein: CASSHQGSKRYNEQFF.

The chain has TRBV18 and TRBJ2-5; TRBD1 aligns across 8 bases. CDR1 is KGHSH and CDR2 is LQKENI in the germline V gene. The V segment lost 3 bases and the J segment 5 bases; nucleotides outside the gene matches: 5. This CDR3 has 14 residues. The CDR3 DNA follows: TGTGCCAGCTCACCGCCAGGGGGCAGGGAGACCCAGTACTTC. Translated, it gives CASSPPGGRETQYF.

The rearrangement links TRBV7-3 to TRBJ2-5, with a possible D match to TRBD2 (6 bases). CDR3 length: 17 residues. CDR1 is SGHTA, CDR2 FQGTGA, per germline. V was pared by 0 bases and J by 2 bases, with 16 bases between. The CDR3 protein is CASSLTPGGRGQETQYF. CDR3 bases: TGTGCCAGCAGCTTAACTCCCGGGGGTCGAGGACAAGAGACCCAGTACTTC. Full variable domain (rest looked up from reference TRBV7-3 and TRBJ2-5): GAGVSQTPSNKVTEKGKYVELRCDPISGHTALYWYRQSLGQGPEFLIYFQGTGAADDSGLPNDRFFAVRPEGSVSTLKIQRTERGDSAVYLCASSLTPGGRGQETQYFGPGTRLLVL.

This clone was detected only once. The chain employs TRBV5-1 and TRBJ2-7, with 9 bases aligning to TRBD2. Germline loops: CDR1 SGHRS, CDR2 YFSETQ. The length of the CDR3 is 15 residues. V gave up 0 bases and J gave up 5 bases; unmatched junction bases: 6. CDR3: CASSLDGLAGNEQYF. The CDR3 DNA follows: TGCGCCAGCAGCTTGGATGGGCTAGCGGGGAACGAGCAGTACTTC.

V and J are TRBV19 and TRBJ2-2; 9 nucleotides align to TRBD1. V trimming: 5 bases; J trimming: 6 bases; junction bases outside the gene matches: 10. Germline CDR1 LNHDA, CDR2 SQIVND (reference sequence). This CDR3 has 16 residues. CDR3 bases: TGTGCCAGTAGTCCGATAACAGGGGGCTGGTCCGGGGAGCTGTTTTTT. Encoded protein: CASSPITGGWSGELFF.

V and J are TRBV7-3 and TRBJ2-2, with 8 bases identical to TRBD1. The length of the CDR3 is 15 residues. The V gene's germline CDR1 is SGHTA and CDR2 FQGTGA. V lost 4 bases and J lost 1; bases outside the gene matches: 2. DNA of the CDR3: TGTGCCAGCAGCTCCGGGACAGGGAACACCGGGGAGCTGTTTTTT. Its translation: CASSSGTGNTGELFF.

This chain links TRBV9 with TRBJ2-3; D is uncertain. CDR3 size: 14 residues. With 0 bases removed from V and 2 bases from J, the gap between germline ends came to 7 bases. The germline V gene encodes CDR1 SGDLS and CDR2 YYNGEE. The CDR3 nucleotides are TGTGCCAGCAGCGTAGCCCCCATCACAGATACGCAGTATTTT. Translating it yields CASSVAPITDTQYF.

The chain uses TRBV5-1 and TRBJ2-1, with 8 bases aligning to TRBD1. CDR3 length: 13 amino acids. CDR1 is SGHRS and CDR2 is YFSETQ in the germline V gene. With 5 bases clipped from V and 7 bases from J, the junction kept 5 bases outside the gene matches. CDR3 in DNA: TGCGCCAGCAGGGGGGACAGGAGGAATGAGCAGTTCTTC. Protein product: CASRGDRRNEQFF. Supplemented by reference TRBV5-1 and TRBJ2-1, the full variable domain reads KAGVTQTPRYLIKTRGQQVTLSCSPISGHRSVSWYQQTPGQGLQFLFEYFSETQRNKGNFPGRFSGRQFSNSRSEMNVSTLELGDSALYLCASRGDRRNEQFFGPGTRLTVL.

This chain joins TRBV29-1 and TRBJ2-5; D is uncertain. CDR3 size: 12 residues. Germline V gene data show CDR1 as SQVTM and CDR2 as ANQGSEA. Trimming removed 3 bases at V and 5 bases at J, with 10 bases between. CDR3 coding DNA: TGCAGCGTTGATAGAGGAAGGGAGACCCAGTACTTC. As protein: CSVDRGRETQYF.

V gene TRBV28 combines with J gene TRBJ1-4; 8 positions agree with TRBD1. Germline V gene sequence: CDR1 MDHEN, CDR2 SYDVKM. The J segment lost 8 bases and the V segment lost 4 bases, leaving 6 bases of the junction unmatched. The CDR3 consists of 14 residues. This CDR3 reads CASSSRQGREKLFF. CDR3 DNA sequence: TGTGCCAGCAGTTCCAGACAGGGGCGGGAAAAACTGTTTTTT.

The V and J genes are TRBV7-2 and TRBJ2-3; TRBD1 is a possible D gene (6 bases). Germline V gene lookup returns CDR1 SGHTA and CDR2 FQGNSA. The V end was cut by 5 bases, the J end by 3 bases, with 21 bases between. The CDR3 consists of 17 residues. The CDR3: CASSLRGRGNWTDTQYF. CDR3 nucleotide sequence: TGTGCCAGCAGCCTACGGGGCAGGGGAAATTGGACAGATACGCAGTATTTT.

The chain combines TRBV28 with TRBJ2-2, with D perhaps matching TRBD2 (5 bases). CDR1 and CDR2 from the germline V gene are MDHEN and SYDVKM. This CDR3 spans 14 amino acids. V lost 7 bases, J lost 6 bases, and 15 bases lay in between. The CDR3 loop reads CASTRDIRSGELFF. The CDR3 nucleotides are TGTGCCAGCACGAGGGATATAAGATCCGGGGAGCTGTTTTTT.

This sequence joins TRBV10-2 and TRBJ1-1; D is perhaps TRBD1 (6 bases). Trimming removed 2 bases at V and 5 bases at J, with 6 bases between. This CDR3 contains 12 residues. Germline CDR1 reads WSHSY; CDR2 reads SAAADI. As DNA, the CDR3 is TGCGCCAGCAGTGAGAGGGGGACTGAAGCTTTCTTT. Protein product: CASSERGTEAFF.

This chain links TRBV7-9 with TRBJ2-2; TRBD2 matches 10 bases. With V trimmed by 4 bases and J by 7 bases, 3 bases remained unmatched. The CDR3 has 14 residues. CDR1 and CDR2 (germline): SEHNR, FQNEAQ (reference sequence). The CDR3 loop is CASSSSGSLGELFF. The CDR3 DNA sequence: TGTGCCAGCAGCTCTAGCGGGAGTCTCGGGGAGCTGTTTTTT.

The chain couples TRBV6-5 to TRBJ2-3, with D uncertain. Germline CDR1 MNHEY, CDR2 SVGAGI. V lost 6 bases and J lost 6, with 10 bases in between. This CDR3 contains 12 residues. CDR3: CASRSLRDTQYF. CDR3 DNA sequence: TGTGCCAGCAGGAGCCTGAGGGATACGCAGTATTTT.

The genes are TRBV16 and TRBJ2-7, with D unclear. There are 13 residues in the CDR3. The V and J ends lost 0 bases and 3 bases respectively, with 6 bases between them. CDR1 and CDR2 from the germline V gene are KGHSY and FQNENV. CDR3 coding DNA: TGTGCCAGCAGCCAATCCCGGTACTACGAGCAGTACTTC. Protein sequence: CASSQSRYYEQYF.

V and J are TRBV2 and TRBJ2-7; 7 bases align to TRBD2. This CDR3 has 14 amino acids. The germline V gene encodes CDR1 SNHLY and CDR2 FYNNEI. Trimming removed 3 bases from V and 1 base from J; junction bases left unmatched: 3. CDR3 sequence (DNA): TGTGCCAGCAGTGAGCTAGCGGTTTCCTACGAGCAGTACTTC. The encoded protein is CASSELAVSYEQYF.